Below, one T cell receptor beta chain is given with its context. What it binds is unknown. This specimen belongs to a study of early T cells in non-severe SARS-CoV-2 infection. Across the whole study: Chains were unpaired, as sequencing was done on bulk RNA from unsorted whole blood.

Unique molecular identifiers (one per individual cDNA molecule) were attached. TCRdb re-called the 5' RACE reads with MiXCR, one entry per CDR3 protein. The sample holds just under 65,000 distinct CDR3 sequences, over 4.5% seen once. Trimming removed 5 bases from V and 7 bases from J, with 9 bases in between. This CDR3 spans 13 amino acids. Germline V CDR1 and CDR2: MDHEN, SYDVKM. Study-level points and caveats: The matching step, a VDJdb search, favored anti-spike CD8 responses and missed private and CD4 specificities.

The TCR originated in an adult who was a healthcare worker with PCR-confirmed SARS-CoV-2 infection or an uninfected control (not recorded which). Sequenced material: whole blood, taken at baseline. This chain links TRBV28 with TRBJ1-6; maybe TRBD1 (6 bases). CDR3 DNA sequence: TGTGCCAGCAGTGAGACAGGAAATTCACCCCTCCACTTT. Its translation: CASSETGNSPLHF.